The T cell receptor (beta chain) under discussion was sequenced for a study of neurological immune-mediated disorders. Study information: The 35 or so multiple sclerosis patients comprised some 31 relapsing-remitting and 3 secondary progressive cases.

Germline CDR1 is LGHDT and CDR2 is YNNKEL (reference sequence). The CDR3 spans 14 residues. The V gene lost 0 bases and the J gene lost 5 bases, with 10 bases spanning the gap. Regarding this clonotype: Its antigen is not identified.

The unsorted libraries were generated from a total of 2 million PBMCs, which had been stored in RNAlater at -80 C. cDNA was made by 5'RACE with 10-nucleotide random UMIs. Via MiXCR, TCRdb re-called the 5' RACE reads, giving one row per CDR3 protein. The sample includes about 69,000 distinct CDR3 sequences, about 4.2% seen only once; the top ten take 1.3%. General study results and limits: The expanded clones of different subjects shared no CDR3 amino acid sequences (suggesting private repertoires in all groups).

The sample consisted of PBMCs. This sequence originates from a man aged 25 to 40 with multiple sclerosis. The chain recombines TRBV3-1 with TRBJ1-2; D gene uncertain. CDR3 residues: CASSQDSGRYGYTF. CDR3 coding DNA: TGTGCCAGCAGCCAAGATTCGGGCAGATATGGCTACACCTTC.